This T cell receptor (beta chain) is drawn from a study of blood T cells in healthy people across ages (dated by TCRdb to the mid-2010s). About the investigation overall: In model experiments, template switching captured about one uniquely barcoded TCR beta cDNA molecule for every two T cells. The donors were divided into four age groups: young (average approximately 17 years), middle-aged (about 40), aged (approximately 62) and long-lived (roughly 82). To avoid experimental bias, donors of different ages were distributed randomly across sequencing lanes. Using deep sequencing normalized with unique cDNA molecular identifiers, the study measured how TCR beta repertoire diversity changes with age. The study analyzed two additional independent replicas of 1 million unique cDNA reads from the same blood draw for two donors, one aged 18 to 29 and one aged 80 or older. What the research found in general, with its limitations: There was a strong correlation between observed TCR beta diversity and the percentage of naive T cells measured by flow cytometry. Bulk unsorted PBMC profiling prevented conclusive comparison of naive and antigen-experienced compartments. As age increased, observed TCR beta diversity per million T cells dropped in a roughly linear way, and a significant reduction was already evident by age around 41. Donor CMV infection status was unknown, potentially confounding age-related changes in expanded clonotypes. Total diversity estimates from one million sequenced T cells were considered lower bounds and underestimates. Compared with the aged group, the long-lived group had more naive CD4+ T cells, fewer expanded clones and increased TCR diversity, suggesting age selection.

CDR1 and CDR2 are drawn from the germline V gene: LGHNA, YSLEER. The CDR3 numbers 16 residues from cysteine through phenylalanine. The only DNA kept is the CDR3, 48 bases in frame from the first base. Trimming removed 1 base from V and 2 bases from J, leaving 15 bases between the germline ends. The roughly 42 donors, aged 6 to 90 years, were systemically healthy Caucasian individuals from Russia. Approximately 10 milliliters of peripheral blood were collected from each donor into EDTA-treated Vacutainer tubes. Ficoll-Paque density-gradient centrifugation was used to isolate PBMCs, with at least 7 million per sample. Total RNA, at least 6 micrograms per sample, was extracted from PBMCs with Trizol reagent. The percentages of naive CD45RAhigh/CD27high T cells were determined by flow cytometry on a PBMC aliquot from every donor. The library was generated by 5' RACE. Sequencing relied on an Illumina HiSeq 2500. The second PCR ran for about 6 to 12 cycles and used a J-beta primer mix along with a sample-barcoded 5' primer. A template-switch 5' adaptor carrying 12 random nucleotides introduced a unique molecular identifier onto each TCR beta cDNA molecule. Each sample yielded at least 2.5 million CDR3-containing paired-end reads. All of the RNA was converted into first-strand cDNA using the Mint cDNA synthesis kit, with a TRBC-specific oligonucleotide serving as the primer. Following uracil-DNA glycosylase treatment, a first 18-cycle PCR with universal primers M1SS and BC2_uni_R was performed on all cDNA. The authors' pipeline ran thus. Normalization of each sample was performed by random selection of 1 million high-quality reads, each carrying a distinct molecular identifier. Instead of being binned into consensus sequences, reads that shared molecular identifiers were thrown out. MiTCR, run with a Q25 quality threshold and the strictest error-elimination algorithm, handled CDR3 identification, clonotype clustering and error correction. A nonparametric unseen species model with Euler transformation was used to estimate lower-bound total TCR beta diversity. TCRdb reworked the public reads: Q25 trimming with fastp, MiXCR clone assembly, productive beta chains retained. Identical CDR3 protein sequences are pooled into one entry, listed with their most common genes and DNA. The V and J calls shown here were made by TCRdb, not taken from the authors' results. The sample has about 830,000 distinct CDR3 sequences on record, around 68% of them singletons. Together, the top ten hold 28% of the sample.

As regards this clonotype: Which antigen it targets is not known. Per-nucleotide qualities are absent, and no much larger clonotype sits a single base away.

Rearrangement joined TRBV4-3 to TRBJ2-7, with the D segment identity uncertain. The sample was blood. The receptor was isolated from a man younger than 45 in good health. Read as DNA, the sequence is TGCGCCAGCAGCCAAGGGGTAGCCAGGAGAACCTACGAGCAGTACTTC. Its translation reads: CASSQGVARRTYEQYF.